This TCR beta chain was sequenced for a study of cytomegalovirus exposure and HLA in healthy donors (dated by TCRdb to 2016 to 2017). For context, the study as a whole: In an earlier analysis of roughly 500 of the donors, approximately 300 Gb of sequence data and just under 120 million unique TCR beta sequences from roughly 190 million T cells were reported. The number of donors typed differed by locus, with roughly 620-640 for A, B, C, DRB1 and DQB1, around 500 for DQA1, 600 to 610 for DPA1, and approximately 470 for DPB1. HLA typing covered class I and class II loci at four-digit resolution. Of the 300 to 500 genotyped donors, 70% to 90% were placed in the genetic ancestry cluster associated with self-reported Caucasian donors. Alongside the repertoire data, information on donor age, sex, ethnicity and CMV serostatus was compiled. In addition to the first cohort of several hundred subjects, a separate validation cohort of around 110 different subjects was used. Using immunosequencing, the study profiled T cell repertoires from 666 subjects and related those repertoires to cytomegalovirus serostatus. Rather than using new phenotypic data, the later analysis identified candidate immune exposures from TCR beta sequences and from how often those sequences occurred across donors. Approximately 300 gigabases of sequencing data and tens of millions of unique TCR sequences were included in an early release covering 550 to 800 HLA-typed donors. Four to six DR-DQ haplotypes were handled as single units for association and clustering because linkage in the cohort was strong. A later genetic analysis used genome-wide SNP genotypes for about 55% of the 666 donors, treating that subset as a discovery cohort. Every discovery cohort repertoire had been produced on one sequencing platform. The aim of the study was to test whether cataloging public T cell receptors could identify signatures of past pathogen exposure. Among 300 to 500 genotyped donors of the cohort, an average of approximately 220,000 unique TCR beta nucleotide sequences was sequenced per donor, of which 15% to 20% were non-productive. A later analysis re-analyzed previously published TCR beta repertoires from approximately 700 donors and added high-resolution HLA genotyping to study TCR occurrence patterns. In an earlier analysis of around 540 of the donors, high-throughput TCR beta sequencing was used to judge whether each TCR beta V gene segment behaved as functional or pseudogenic. To predict cytomegalovirus infection status, the study combined high-throughput TCR immunosequencing, statistical association of individual TCRs with disease status, and machine learning. Results the study describes overall, beyond this receptor: V-gene and J-gene trimming of TCR beta chains was associated with a missense DCLRE1C variant in a later genetic analysis, and the association was replicated in an independent cohort. In a later analysis, some 17,000 TCR beta sequences were associated with specific HLA alleles at a false discovery rate of 0.05. Linkage disequilibrium might explain the correlated functional status among segregating V segments, but an unknown experimental factor could not be excluded. The only immune exposure information available for the cohort was CMV serostatus. HLA typing was unavailable for some donors at each locus, so association tests used only the typed subset. In an earlier analysis of more than 500 of the donors, most TCR beta V segments appeared in productive rearrangements about 87% or about 30% of the time, broadly matching IMGT annotations. According to a later genetic analysis, donors in an Asian-associated ancestry cluster had fewer N-insertions in productive TCRs than the roughly 670-donor mean. Strong co-occurrence of HLA alleles, especially DR and DQ, made assigning TCR associations to individual alleles difficult. According to the authors, the approach could potentially be generalized to other disease states and immunological phenotypes. A cluster of highly shared sequence variants was judged likely to represent a technical artifact of the sequencing pipeline. The classifier was reported to diagnose cytomegalovirus status with high specificity and sensitivity in both the original cohort and the validation cohort. A total of 150 to 200 TCR beta chains were listed by the study as associated with cytomegalovirus. A few of the identified cytomegalovirus-associated TCR beta chains were confirmed in vitro to be specific for cytomegalovirus antigens. Most CMV-associated TCR beta chains appeared to be HLA-restricted in a later analysis, and the HLA associations seemed to be driven largely by CMV exposure. A further reported finding was that TCR beta sequences accurately predicted the HLA-A and HLA-B alleles for most subjects in the first cohort. The presence/absence analyses assumed that sequencing depth was roughly uniform across donors, and that assumption may not be true. In a later analysis, HLA-associated TCR beta chains showed more clonal expansion and lower generation probabilities than non-associated chains that were equally common. Across donors, most TCR sequences were observed very rarely, whereas some public TCRs were present in many individuals. According to a later analysis, TCR association rates differed among HLA loci, with DRB1 alleles showing the most associated TCRs and HLA-C alleles showing the fewest. Some IMGT-functional V segments, including TRBV6-2 and TRBV6-3, could not be distinguished by the 87-base-pair reads and were therefore excluded. According to a later analysis, parvovirus B19, influenza, CMV and Epstein-Barr virus appeared linked to several top co-occurrence clusters. Because counts were too low, some 17 rarely observed V segments, including chromosome 9 orphons, were left out of the earlier analysis of approximately 500 of the donors. The cohort was sequenced for TCR beta chains only, and without alpha or paired-chain data the features that could be detected were limited.

V has 4 bases trimmed and J has 7 bases trimmed; junction bases matching no gene number 8. The CDR3 holds 14 amino acids from the cysteine to the phenylalanine. Only the CDR3 DNA stays, 42 bases, in frame from base 1. The CDR1 and CDR2 encoded by the germline V gene are SGHDT and YYEEEE. The cohort consisted of approximately 670 healthy bone marrow donors. Cohort members were all nominally healthy when sampled, although unrecorded immune exposures were likely present. The donor was CMV seropositive and was included in the group of 250 to 300 seropositive cohort members. A peripheral blood sample was provided by each donor, and peripheral blood mononuclear cells were used for TCR beta sequencing. Genomic DNA extraction from the blood cell samples was performed with the Qiagen DNeasy Blood Extraction Kit. Only one count was recorded for this clone. No cognate antigen has been identified for it. No much larger clone exists at a distance of one base, and base qualities are not known.

Library preparation employed the immunoSEQ multiplex PCR assay. For the multiplex PCR, a mixture combining 60 forward primers for TCR Vbeta segments and 13 reverse primers for TCR Jbeta segments was used. Amplification of the CDR3 region of rearranged TCR beta genes was performed with a multiplex PCR assay on genomic DNA. The Illumina HiSeq System was used to sequence the amplified TCR beta libraries as 87-base-pair reads. The original methods were these. A later analysis counted about 80 million unique TCR beta chains across the 666 repertoires, and some 11 million of these chains were shared by at least two donors. Raw reads were error-corrected and collapsed into unique sequences with a nearest-neighbor algorithm that merged closely related sequences to remove PCR and sequencing errors. V, D and J gene segments were assigned by aligning CDR3 sequences to IMGT reference sequences. Each retained sequence needed at least a six-nucleotide match to both a V gene segment and a J gene segment. A rearrangement counted as productive if the CDR3 had no stop codons and remained in frame with V and J, and every other rearrangement counted as non-productive. CDR3 was defined by IMGT convention, running from the second conserved V-encoded cysteine to the conserved J-encoded phenylalanine. Sequences without an unambiguous match to a single V gene segment were excluded from the earlier analysis of a few hundred of the donors. In an earlier analysis of several hundred of the donors, V segments were called functional above 56.7% productive rearrangements and were called segregating when the between-donor standard deviation exceeded 5%. A statistical classification framework was built to diagnose cytomegalovirus status from the catalog of TCR beta chain sequences. V and J gene assignment, in a later analysis, came from comparing TCR nucleotide sequences with IMGT/GENE-DB human TR gene sequences. Using the TCRdist pipeline, a later analysis assigned CDR3 sequences along with most-parsimonious VDJ recombination scenarios. In a later analysis, each TCR beta chain was defined by its CDR3 amino acid sequence together with its V-gene family, and reads without a unique V-gene family were excluded. To address suspected cross-contamination and a sequencing artifact, a later analysis removed 450 to 700 highly shared, low-generation-probability nucleotide sequences. For each public chain, a later analysis derived a clonal expansion index from normalized ranks of inferred template counts within each repertoire. Generation probabilities in a later analysis came from a VDJ recombination model fitted to out-of-frame rearrangements, and those results were checked against IGoR. In a later analysis, hypergeometric tests were used to score TCR-TCR, TCR-HLA and TCR-CMV co-occurrence, with a repertoire-size bias correction applied to TCR pairs. In a later analysis, false discovery rates were estimated by permuting HLA or CMV assignments 20 times. A later analysis grouped co-occurring TCRs with DBSCAN, adding TCRdist sequence similarity when clustering within HLA-allele-positive subsets. For co-occurrence clustering, repertoires with fewer than 30,000 or more than 120,000 public chains were excluded, along with five or six repertoires with anomalous nucleotide sharing. TCRdb provides this immuneACCESS table in a form limited to in-frame rearrangements. Some clones are lacking; in checked studies, under half of them reflect an unresolved V gene, and why the rest are absent is not known. The DNA gave D and trimming, while V, J and clone size come from that table. Present in this sample are about 190,000 clones, 80% to 85% of which were seen just once. Of the sample, around 1.9% is held by the ten largest clones.

The sequencing input was PBMCs. The receptor comes from a woman aged 18-29 years in good health and CMV-seropositive. The chain couples TRBV5-6 to TRBJ1-1; 9 junctional bases match TRBD1. The CDR3 loop reads CASSAGTGIGEAFF. The DNA reads as follows: TGTGCCAGCAGCGCTGGGACAGGGATTGGTGAAGCTTTCTTT.